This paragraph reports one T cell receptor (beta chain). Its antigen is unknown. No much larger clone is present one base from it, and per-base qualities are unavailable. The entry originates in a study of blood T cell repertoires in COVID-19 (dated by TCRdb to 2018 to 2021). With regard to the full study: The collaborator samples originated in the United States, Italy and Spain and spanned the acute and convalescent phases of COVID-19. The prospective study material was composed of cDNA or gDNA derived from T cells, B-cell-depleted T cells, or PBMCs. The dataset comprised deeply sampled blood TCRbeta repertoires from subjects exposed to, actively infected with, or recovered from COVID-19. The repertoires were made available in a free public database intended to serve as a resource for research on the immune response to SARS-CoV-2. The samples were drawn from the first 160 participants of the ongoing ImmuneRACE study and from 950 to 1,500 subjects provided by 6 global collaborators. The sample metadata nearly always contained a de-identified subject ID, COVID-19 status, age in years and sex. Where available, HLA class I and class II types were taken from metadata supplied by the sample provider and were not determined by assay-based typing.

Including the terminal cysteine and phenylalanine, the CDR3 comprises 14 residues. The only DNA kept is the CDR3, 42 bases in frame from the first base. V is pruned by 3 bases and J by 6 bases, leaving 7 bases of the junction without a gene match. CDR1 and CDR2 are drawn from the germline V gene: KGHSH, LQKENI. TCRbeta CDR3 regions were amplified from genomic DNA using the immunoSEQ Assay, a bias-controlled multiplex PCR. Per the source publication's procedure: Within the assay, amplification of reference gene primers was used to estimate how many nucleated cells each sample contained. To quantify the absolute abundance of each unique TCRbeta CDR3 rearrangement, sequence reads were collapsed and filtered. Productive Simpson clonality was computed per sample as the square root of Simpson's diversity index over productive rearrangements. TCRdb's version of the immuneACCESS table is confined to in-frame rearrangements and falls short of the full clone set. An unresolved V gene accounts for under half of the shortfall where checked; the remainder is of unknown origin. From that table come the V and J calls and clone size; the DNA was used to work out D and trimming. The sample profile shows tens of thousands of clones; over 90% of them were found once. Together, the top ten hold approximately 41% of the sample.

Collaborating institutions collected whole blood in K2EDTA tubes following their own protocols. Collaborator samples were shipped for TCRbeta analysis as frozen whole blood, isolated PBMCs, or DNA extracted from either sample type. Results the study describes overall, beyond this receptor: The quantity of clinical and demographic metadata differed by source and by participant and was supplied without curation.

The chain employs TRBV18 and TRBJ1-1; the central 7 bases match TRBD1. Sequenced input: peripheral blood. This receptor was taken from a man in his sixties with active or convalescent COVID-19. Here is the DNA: TGTGCCAGCTCACCGTATACAGGGGTGTCTGAAGCTTTCTTT. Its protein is CASSPYTGVSEAFF.